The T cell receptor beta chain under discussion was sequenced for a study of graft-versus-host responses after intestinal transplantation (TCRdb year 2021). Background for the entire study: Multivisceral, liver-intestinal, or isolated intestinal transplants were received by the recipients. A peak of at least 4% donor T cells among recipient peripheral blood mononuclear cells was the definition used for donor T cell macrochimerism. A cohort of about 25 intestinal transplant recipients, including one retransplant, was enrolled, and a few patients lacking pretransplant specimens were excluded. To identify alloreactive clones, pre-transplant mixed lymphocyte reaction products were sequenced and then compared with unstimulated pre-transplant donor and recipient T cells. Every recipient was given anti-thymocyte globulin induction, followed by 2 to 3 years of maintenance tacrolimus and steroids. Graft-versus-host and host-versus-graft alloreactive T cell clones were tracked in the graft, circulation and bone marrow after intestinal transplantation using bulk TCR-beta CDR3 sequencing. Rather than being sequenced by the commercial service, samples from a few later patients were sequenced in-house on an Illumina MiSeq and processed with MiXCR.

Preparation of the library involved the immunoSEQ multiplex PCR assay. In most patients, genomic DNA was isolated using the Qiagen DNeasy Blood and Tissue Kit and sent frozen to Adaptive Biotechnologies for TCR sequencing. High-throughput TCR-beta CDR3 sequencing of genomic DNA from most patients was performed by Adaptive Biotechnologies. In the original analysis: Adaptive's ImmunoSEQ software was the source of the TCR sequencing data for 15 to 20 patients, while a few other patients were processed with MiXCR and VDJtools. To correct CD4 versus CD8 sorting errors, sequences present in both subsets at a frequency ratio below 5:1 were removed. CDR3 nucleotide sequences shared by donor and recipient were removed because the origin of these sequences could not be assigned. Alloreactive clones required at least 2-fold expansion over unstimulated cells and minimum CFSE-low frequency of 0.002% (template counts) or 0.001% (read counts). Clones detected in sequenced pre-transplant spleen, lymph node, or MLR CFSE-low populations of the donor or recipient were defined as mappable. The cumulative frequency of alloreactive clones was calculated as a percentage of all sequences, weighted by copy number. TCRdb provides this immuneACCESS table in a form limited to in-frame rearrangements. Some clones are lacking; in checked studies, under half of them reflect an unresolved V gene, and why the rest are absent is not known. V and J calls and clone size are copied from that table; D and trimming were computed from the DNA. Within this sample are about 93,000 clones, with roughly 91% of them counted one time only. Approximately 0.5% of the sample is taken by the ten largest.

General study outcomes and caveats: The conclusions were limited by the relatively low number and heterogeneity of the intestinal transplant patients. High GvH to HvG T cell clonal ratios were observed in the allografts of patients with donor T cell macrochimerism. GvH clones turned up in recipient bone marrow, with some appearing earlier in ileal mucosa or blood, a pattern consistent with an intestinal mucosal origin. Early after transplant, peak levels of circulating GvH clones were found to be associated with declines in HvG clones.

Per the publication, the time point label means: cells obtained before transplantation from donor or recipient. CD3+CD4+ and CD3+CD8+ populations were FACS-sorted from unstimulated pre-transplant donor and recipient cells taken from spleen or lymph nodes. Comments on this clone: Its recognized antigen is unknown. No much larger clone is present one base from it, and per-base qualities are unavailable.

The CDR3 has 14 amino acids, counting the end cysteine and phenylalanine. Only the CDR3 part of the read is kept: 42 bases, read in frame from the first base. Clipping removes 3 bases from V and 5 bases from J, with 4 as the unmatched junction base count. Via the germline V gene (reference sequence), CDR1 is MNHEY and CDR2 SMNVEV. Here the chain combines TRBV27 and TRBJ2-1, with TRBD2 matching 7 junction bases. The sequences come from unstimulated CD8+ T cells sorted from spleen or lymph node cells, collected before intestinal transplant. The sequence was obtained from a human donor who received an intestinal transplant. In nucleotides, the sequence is TGTGCCAGCAGTTTTTCTAGCGGAGACAATGAGCAGTTCTTC. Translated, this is CASSFSSGDNEQFF.